The 29 T cell receptor beta chains in this list originate from one sample, sequenced in a study of spatial heterogeneity in lung cancer. Findings and caveats of the study: Counts of expanded intratumoral alpha and beta TCRs tracked tumor mutation counts.

No antigens are known for them. Each CDR3 protein gets one entry after TCRdb re-called the 5' RACE reads with MiXCR. This sample has approximately 4,000 distinct CDR3 sequences, with around two fifths found just once. Time point in this sample: sample taken at primary tumor resection. Sequenced material: lung tumor tissue, taken at surgery. Receptors originate from a male donor with early-stage non-small cell lung cancer.

This clonotype rates as medium-sized (0.01 to 0.1%). V and J are TRBV7-6 and TRBJ2-1; 10 nucleotides agree with TRBD2. The CDR3 extends over 16 amino acids. Germline assignment: CDR1 SGHVS and CDR2 FNYEAQ. The V segment lost 4 bases and the J segment 6 bases; nucleotides outside the gene matches: 9. The CDR3 is CASSSPLAGEVNEQFF. Written as DNA, the CDR3 is TGTGCCAGCAGCTCCCCCCTAGCGGGAGAGGTCAATGAGCAGTTCTTC.

The chain joins TRBV18 to TRBJ2-7; 7 nucleotides line up with TRBD1. Germline values: CDR1 KGHSH, CDR2 LQKENI. V lost 3 bases to trimming and J lost 3 bases; unmatched junction nucleotides: 2. The CDR3 length is 13 residues. This chain's CDR3 is CASSPSGGYEQYF. Written as DNA, the CDR3 is TGTGCCAGCTCACCTTCAGGGGGCTACGAGCAGTACTTC.

This clonotype rates as medium-sized (0.01 to 0.1%). The chain recombines TRBV28 with TRBJ2-4; TRBD2 is a possible D gene (6 bases). Germline CDR1 MDHEN, CDR2 SYDVKM. The ends were cut back, 7 bases at V and 6 bases at J, with 22 bases in the middle. The CDR3 length is 16 residues. The CDR3 spells CASTTERGRRANIQYF. The CDR3 nucleotides read TGTGCCAGCACCACCGAGAGGGGTAGGAGGGCAAACATTCAGTACTTC.

V and J are TRBV18 and TRBJ2-7, with 7 bases fitting TRBD2. With V trimmed by 0 bases and J by 8 bases, 16 bases remained unmatched. This CDR3 spans 17 amino acids. Germline V gene lookup returns CDR1 KGHSH and CDR2 LQKENI. CDR3 nucleotides: TGTGCCAGCTCACCACCCCCCCACAGCGGGATGTTGTACAAGCAGTACTTC. This encodes CASSPPPHSGMLYKQYF.

In its sample, this clonotype was seen a few times. This chain uses TRBV12-3 or TRBV12-4 with TRBJ2-3, with 7 bases identical to TRBD2. The V and J ends lost 6 bases and 4 bases, in that order; junction bases with no gene match: 10. The CDR3 totals 15 residues. CDR3 DNA sequence: TGTGCCAGCAGCTTTAGCGGGCCTGGCGCAGATACGCAGTATTTT. Translated: CASSFSGPGADTQYF.

This clonotype appeared a few times. The chain joins TRBV6-5 to TRBJ2-6; TRBD1 aligns across 9 bases. CDR3 size: 17 residues. The ends lost 6 bases at V and 0 bases at J; junction bases unmatched: 6. Germline V gene data show CDR1 as MNHEY and CDR2 as SVGAGI. CDR3 in amino acids: CASRRPGQGSGANVLTF. CDR3 nucleotides: TGTGCCAGCAGACGACCGGGACAGGGCTCTGGGGCCAACGTCCTGACTTTC.

This clonotype was counted once. The J gene is TRBJ2-1, the V gene TRBV7-6; 7 bases align to TRBD1. The CDR3 is 17 residues long. V lost 2 bases, J lost 7 bases, and 14 bases stayed unmatched. CDR1 is SGHVS, CDR2 FNYEAQ, per germline. CDR3 sequence: CASSLTPTTQGPNEQFF. In nucleotides, the CDR3 is TGTGCCAGCAGCTTAACCCCCACGACACAGGGGCCAAATGAGCAGTTCTTC.

V and J are TRBV5-1 and TRBJ2-5; TRBD1 agrees at 8 bases. CDR1 SGHRS and CDR2 YFSETQ come from the germline V gene. The J segment lost 1 base and the V segment lost 2 bases, leaving 1 base of the junction unmatched. The length of the CDR3 is 14 residues. CDR3 protein: CASSLGQGQETQYF. The CDR3 nucleotides are TGCGCCAGCAGCTTAGGACAGGGCCAAGAGACCCAGTACTTC.

This clonotype is classed as medium-sized. The chain links TRBV7-9 to TRBJ2-5; 7 bases align to TRBD1. The J segment lost 0 bases and the V segment lost 4 bases, leaving 11 bases of the junction unmatched. The CDR3 covers 17 residues. The germline CDR1 and CDR2 sequences are SEHNR and FQNEAQ (reference sequence). CDR3 sequence: CASSSTHRGAYQETQYF. CDR3 nucleotides: TGTGCCAGCAGCTCAACACACAGGGGTGCGTACCAAGAGACCCAGTACTTC.

The V gene is TRBV3-1, the J gene TRBJ1-5, with 8 bases that match TRBD1. Germline V gene sequence: CDR1 LGHDT, CDR2 YNNKEL (reference sequence). The CDR3 totals 15 residues. Trimming cost V 1 base and J 6 bases; bases outside gene matches: 5. The CDR3 bases are TGTGCCAGCAGCCAAGGGACAGGGAGGGGTCAGCCCCAGCATTTT. Translated: CASSQGTGRGQPQHF. Looking up the rest from reference TRBV3-1 and TRBJ1-5 gives the full variable domain: DTAVSQTPKYLVTQMGNDKSIKCEQNLGHDTMYWYKQDSKKFLKIMFSYNNKELIINETVPNRFSPKSPDKAHLNLHINSLELGDSAVYFCASSQGTGRGQPQHFGDGTRLSIL.

By share, this clonotype counts as medium-sized. V gene TRBV20-1 combines with J gene TRBJ2-1, with 11 bases fitting TRBD2. This CDR3 region has 12 residues. CDR1 is DFQATT, CDR2 SNEGSKA, per germline (reference sequence). Trimming cost V 7 bases and J 6 bases; bases outside gene matches: 2. Written as DNA, the CDR3 is TGCAGTGTGGGACTAGCGGCCAATGAGCAGTTCTTC. Residues: CSVGLAANEQFF.

This clonotype has more than one count but fewer than ten. The rearrangement links TRBV7-9 to TRBJ2-7; D possibly corresponds to TRBD2 (6 bases). Per germline, CDR1 SEHNR and CDR2 FQNEAQ (reference sequence). The CDR3 sequence is 15 residues long. Trimming removed 2 bases at V and 3 bases at J, with 14 bases between. CDR3 DNA: TGTGCCAGCAGCTTAAGGAGCGGGCACAACTACGAGCAGTACTTC. Amino acids: CASSLRSGHNYEQYF.

The V and J genes are TRBV7-8 and TRBJ2-7; TRBD2 might be the D (6 bases). The germline V gene encodes CDR1 SGHVS and CDR2 FQNEAQ. V dropped 2 bases and J dropped 0 bases, with 14 bases sitting between them. The CDR3 is 16 residues long. The DNA of the CDR3 is TGTGCCAGCAGCTTAAGCTCTAGCGCCATCTCCTACGAGCAGTACTTC. Translation: CASSLSSSAISYEQYF.

This clonotype was observed once. V usage is TRBV10-3 and J usage is TRBJ2-3; D might be TRBD1 (6 bases). CDR1 is ENHRY, CDR2 SYGVKD, per germline. The CDR3 extends over 14 amino acids. V gave up 3 bases and J gave up 3 bases, with 10 bases separating them. In DNA form, the CDR3 reads TGTGCCATCAGTGACGGTAGGGGGACAGATACGCAGTATTTT. It translates to CAISDGRGTDTQYF.

V and J are TRBV12-3 or TRBV12-4 and TRBJ2-7, with no clear D. This CDR3 is 13 amino acids long. V dropped 7 bases and J dropped 3 bases, with 13 bases sitting between them. CDR3 residues: CASTTTKGYEQYF. The CDR3 DNA follows: TGTGCCAGCACTACCACGAAGGGCTACGAGCAGTACTTC.

By share, this clonotype counts as medium-sized. The J gene is TRBJ1-1, the V gene TRBV15; D call uncertain. Trimming cost V 1 base and J 5 bases, with 14 bases left between them. This CDR3 region has 15 residues. CDR1 and CDR2 (germline): LNHNV, YYDKDF (reference sequence). In DNA form, the CDR3 reads TGTGCCACCAGCAGAGCCGCGGGGAGGTGGACTGAAGCTTTCTTT. It translates to CATSRAAGRWTEAFF.

The rearrangement joins TRBV13 to TRBJ2-5; D remains ambiguous. Trimming took 4 bases from V and 1 from J, leaving 7 bases between them. Germline V gives CDR1 PRHDT, CDR2 FYEKMQ (reference sequence). The CDR3 consists of 13 residues. CDR3 residues: CASSSTTQETQYF. The CDR3 DNA is TGTGCCAGCAGCTCGACGACCCAAGAGACCCAGTACTTC.

This clonotype has just one count. The chain links TRBV3-1 to TRBJ1-5; D remains ambiguous. The CDR3 covers 14 residues. V lost 1 base, J lost 4 bases, and 8 bases lay in between. The germline V gene encodes CDR1 LGHDT and CDR2 YNNKEL (reference sequence). CDR3 protein: CASSQAAGNQPQHF. The CDR3 DNA follows: TGTGCCAGCAGCCAAGCGGCGGGAAATCAGCCCCAGCATTTT.

This clonotype was detected a few times. V and J are TRBV11-1 and TRBJ2-7; 7 bases match TRBD1. The length of the CDR3 is 14 residues. Germline-derived CDR1 and CDR2 are SGHAT and FQDESV (reference sequence). J gave up 5 bases and V 2 bases, and 6 bases lay outside the gene matches. The CDR3 sequence: CASSLRDREHEQYF. The CDR3 bases are TGTGCCAGCAGCTTACGTGACAGGGAACACGAGCAGTACTTC.

This clonotype was detected once. The chain is built from TRBV18 and TRBJ2-7, with D possibly matching TRBD1 (5 bases). The CDR3 consists of 12 residues. Trimming stripped 6 bases from V and 3 bases from J, with 9 bases between. The germline V gene has CDR1 KGHSH and CDR2 LQKENI. DNA for the CDR3: TGTGCCAGCTCTCAGGGAAACTACGAGCAGTACTTC. Protein product: CASSQGNYEQYF.

The rearrangement links TRBV20-1 to TRBJ2-1, with 9 bases that match TRBD2. The trim removed 0 bases at V and 10 bases at J, leaving 13 bases unmatched. Germline V lookup: CDR1 DFQATT, CDR2 SNEGSKA (reference sequence). The CDR3 runs 16 residues. This CDR3 reads CSARDSSRGGRNEQFF. The CDR3 DNA reads TGCAGTGCTAGAGATTCCTCGCGGGGGGGTAGGAACGAGCAGTTCTTC.

This clonotype is termed large. CDR3 bases: TGCAGTGCTGAGTCGGGGAGCGGCACAGATACGCAGTATTTT. This sequence encodes CSAESGSGTDTQYF. The chain combines TRBV20-1 with TRBJ2-3, with D perhaps TRBD2 (5 bases). V lost 5 bases to trimming and J lost 1 base, with 13 bases between them. The CDR3 length is 14 residues. Germline V gene data show CDR1 as DFQATT and CDR2 as SNEGSKA (reference sequence).

This clonotype is medium-sized (0.01 to 0.1%) in the sample. This rearrangement joins TRBV19 to TRBJ2-1; 15 bases are a match to TRBD2. The germline gives CDR1 LNHDA, CDR2 SQIVND (reference sequence). V gave up 5 bases and J gave up 0 bases; unmatched junction bases: 8. The CDR3 is made up of 19 amino acids. The chain's CDR3 is CASSPRTSGRASSYNEQFF. The CDR3 bases are TGTGCCAGTAGTCCACGGACTAGCGGGAGGGCCAGCTCCTACAATGAGCAGTTCTTC.

In this sample, this clonotype is medium-sized (0.01 to 0.1%). The chain uses TRBV5-5 and TRBJ2-2, with 11 bases lining up with TRBD2. J was trimmed by 2 bases and V by 0 bases; bases with no gene match: 9. The germline CDR1 and CDR2 sequences are SGHKS and YYEKEE (reference sequence). This CDR3 is built from 19 residues. This chain's CDR3 is CASSLVNPGLADNTGELFF. DNA for the CDR3: TGTGCCAGCAGCTTGGTAAATCCGGGACTAGCGGATAACACCGGGGAGCTGTTTTTT. Full variable domain (outside the CDR3, taken from reference TRBV5-5 and TRBJ2-2): DAGVTQSPTHLIKTRGQQVTLRCSPISGHKSVSWYQQVLGQGPQFIFQYYEKEERGRGNFPDRFSARQFPNYSSELNVNALLLGDSALYLCASSLVNPGLADNTGELFFGEGSRLTVL.

By share, this clonotype counts as medium-sized. V is TRBV12-3 or TRBV12-4 and J is TRBJ1-1, with TRBD1 as a possible D gene (5 bases). This CDR3 spans 13 amino acids. Trimming shortened V by 5 bases and J by 6 bases, and 13 bases separated the two germline ends. The CDR3 nucleotides are TGTGCCAGCAGTCGGGGGGGAACCCCTGAAGCTTTCTTT. Translating gives CASSRGGTPEAFF.

This clonotype qualifies as medium-sized. This CDR3 reads CASRFGAAVQETQYF. In DNA form, the CDR3 reads TGTGCCAGCAGATTTGGGGCAGCGGTGCAAGAGACCCAGTACTTC. This sequence joins TRBV27 and TRBJ2-5; TRBD1 or TRBD2 may be the D gene (5 bases each). The CDR3 spans 15 residues. Germline CDR1 is MNHEY and CDR2 is SMNVEV (reference sequence). Trimming cost V 6 bases and J 2 bases, with 16 bases left between them.

V and J are TRBV7-6 and TRBJ2-7; D remains ambiguous. This CDR3 comprises 14 residues. Germline V CDR1 and CDR2: SGHVS, FNYEAQ. The germline V and J ends were trimmed by 4 bases and 3 bases, with 13 bases remaining between them. CDR3 nucleotide sequence: TGTGCCAGCAGCTCCGAATTGGGCAGCTACGAGCAGTACTTC. As protein: CASSSELGSYEQYF.

The chain employs TRBV29-1 and TRBJ1-5; D is uncertain. CDR3 size: 12 residues. V gave up 7 bases and J gave up 4 bases, with 11 bases separating them. Germline V gene lookup returns CDR1 SQVTM and CDR2 ANQGSEA. The CDR3 sequence: CSAMDPNQPQHF. DNA of the CDR3: TGCAGCGCCATGGACCCAAATCAGCCCCAGCATTTT.

This clonotype was seen a few times. The V call is TRBV7-9, the J call TRBJ2-1, with D perhaps TRBD2 (6 bases). This CDR3 has 16 residues. V was trimmed by 6 bases and J by 5 bases, leaving 20 bases between them. Germline CDR1 and CDR2: SEHNR and FQNEAQ (reference sequence). This CDR3 is CASSPLAGGFHNEQFF. The CDR3, as DNA: TGTGCCAGCAGTCCCCTAGCTGGGGGGTTCCACAATGAGCAGTTCTTC.